This T cell receptor (beta chain) originates from a study of cytomegalovirus exposure and HLA in healthy donors. Whole-study results and caveats: Immune exposure information available was restricted to CMV serostatus.

Amplification used 60 Vbeta primers and 13 Jbeta primers. Using immunoSEQ multiplex PCR, the repertoire was profiled, and TCRdb retains in-frame clones only, with some absent. Of 150,000 to 250,000 clones in the sample, more than 75% were seen once. The CDR3 is 15 amino acids. CDR1 and CDR2 (germline): LNHDA, SQIVND (reference sequence). V was pared by 7 bases and J by 6 bases, with 21 bases between. As regards this clone: Antigen specificity is unknown.

There were likely unrecorded immune exposures, though donors were nominally healthy when sampled. This sequence originates from a woman aged 45-65 years in good health and CMV-seropositive. The rearrangement joins TRBV19 to TRBJ1-1; possibly TRBD1 for D (6 bases). Input material: PBMCs. The CDR3 loop is CASILKGGGFAEAFF. The CDR3 DNA reads as TGTGCCAGTATCCTGAAAGGGGGGGGCTTCGCTGAAGCTTTCTTT.